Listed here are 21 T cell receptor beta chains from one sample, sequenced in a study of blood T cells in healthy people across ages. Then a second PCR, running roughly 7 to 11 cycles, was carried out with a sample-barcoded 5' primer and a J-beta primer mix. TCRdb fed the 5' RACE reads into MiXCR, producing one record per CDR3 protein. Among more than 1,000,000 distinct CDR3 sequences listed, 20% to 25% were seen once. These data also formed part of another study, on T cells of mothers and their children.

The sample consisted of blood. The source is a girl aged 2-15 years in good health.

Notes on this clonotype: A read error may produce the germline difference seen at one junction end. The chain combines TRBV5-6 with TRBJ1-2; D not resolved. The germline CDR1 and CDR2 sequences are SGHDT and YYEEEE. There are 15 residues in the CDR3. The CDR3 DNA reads TGTGCCAGCAGCTTAGTTAGTTTAATCACGAATGGATACACCTTC. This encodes CASSLVSLITNGYTF.

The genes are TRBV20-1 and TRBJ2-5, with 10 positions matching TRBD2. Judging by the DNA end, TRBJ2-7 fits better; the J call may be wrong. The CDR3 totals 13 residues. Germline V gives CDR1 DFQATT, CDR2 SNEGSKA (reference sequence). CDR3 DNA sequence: TGCAGTGCTACGACTAGCGGGCTCTACGAGCAGTACTTC. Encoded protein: CSATTSGLYEQYF.

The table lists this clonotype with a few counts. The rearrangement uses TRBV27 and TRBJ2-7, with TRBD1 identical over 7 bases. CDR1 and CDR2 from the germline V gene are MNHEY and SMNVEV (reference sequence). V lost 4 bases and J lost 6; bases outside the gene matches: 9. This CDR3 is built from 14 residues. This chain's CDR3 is CASSSGTVMVEQYF. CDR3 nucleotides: TGTGCCAGCAGTTCCGGGACAGTGATGGTCGAGCAGTACTTC.

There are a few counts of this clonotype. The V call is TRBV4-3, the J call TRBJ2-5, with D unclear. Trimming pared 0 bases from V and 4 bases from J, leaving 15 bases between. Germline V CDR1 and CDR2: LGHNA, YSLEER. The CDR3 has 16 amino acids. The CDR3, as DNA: TGCGCCAGCAGCCAAGATTTATTGTATGCCGGAGAGACCCAGTACTTC. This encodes CASSQDLLYAGETQYF.

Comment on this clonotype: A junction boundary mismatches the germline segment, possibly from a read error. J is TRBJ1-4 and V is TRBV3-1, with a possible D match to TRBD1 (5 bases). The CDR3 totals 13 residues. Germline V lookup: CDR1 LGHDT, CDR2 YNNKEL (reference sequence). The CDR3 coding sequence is TGTGCCAGCAGACCAACAGGTACCGAAAAACCGTTTTTT. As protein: CASRPTGTEKPFF.

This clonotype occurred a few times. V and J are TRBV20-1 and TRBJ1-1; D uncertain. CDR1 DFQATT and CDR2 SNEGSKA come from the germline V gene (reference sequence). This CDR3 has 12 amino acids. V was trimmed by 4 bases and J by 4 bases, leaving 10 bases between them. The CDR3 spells CSAKKPGTEAFF. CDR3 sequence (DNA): TGCAGTGCTAAGAAGCCGGGCACTGAAGCTTTCTTT.

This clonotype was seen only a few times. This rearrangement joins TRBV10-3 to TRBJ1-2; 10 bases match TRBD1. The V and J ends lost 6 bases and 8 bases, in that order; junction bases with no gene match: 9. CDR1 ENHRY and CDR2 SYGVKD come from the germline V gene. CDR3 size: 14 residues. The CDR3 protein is CAIRDRGVADGYTF. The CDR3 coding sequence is TGTGCCATCAGGGACAGGGGGGTAGCAGACGGCTACACCTTC.

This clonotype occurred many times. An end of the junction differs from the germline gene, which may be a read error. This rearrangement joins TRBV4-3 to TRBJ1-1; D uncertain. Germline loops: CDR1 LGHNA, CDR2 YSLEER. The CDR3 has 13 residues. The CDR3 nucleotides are TGTGCCAGCAGCCAAGGACGGAGCACTGAAGCTTTCTTT. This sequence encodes CASSQGRSTEAFF.

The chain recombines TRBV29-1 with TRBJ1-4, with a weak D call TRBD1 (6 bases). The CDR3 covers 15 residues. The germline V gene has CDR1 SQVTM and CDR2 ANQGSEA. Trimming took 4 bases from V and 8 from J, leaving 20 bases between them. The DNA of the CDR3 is TGCAGCGTTGCCGTGGGAAGGGGGGCACAAGAAAAACTGTTTTTT. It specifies CSVAVGRGAQEKLFF.

The CDR3 protein is CSAKGAGNTIYF. In DNA form, the CDR3 reads TGCAGCGCTAAGGGAGCTGGAAACACCATATATTTT. The chain has TRBV29-1 and TRBJ1-3; D unclear. Germline CDR1 reads SQVTM; CDR2 reads ANQGSEA. V was clipped by 7 bases and J by 2 bases, with 9 bases between them. This CDR3 has 12 amino acids.

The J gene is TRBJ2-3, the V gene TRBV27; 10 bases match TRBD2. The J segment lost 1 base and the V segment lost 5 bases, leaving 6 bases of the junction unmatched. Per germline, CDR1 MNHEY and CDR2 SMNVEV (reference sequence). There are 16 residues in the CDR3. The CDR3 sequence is CASSPHGLAGTDTQYF. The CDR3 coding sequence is TGTGCCAGCAGTCCCCACGGACTAGCGGGCACAGATACGCAGTATTTT.

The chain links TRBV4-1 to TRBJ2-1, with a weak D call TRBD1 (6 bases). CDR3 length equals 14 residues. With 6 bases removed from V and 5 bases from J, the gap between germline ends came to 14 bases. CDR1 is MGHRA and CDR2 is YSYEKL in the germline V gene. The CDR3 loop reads CASRQFAGDNEQFF. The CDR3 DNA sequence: TGCGCCAGCAGGCAATTTGCAGGGGACAATGAGCAGTTCTTC.

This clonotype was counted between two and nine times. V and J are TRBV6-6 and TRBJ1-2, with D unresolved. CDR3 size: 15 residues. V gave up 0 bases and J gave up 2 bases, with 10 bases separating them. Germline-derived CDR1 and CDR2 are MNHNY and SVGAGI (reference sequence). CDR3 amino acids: CASSYSDGRNYGYTF. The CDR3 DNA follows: TGTGCCAGCAGTTACTCGGACGGTAGGAACTATGGCTACACCTTC.

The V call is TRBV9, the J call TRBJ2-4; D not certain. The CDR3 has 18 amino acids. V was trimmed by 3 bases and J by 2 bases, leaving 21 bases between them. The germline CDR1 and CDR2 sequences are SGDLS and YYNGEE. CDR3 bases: TGTGCCAGCAGCGACACGCCCCAAGGGCCAGGTCCCAAAAACATTCAGTACTTC. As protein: CASSDTPQGPGPKNIQYF.

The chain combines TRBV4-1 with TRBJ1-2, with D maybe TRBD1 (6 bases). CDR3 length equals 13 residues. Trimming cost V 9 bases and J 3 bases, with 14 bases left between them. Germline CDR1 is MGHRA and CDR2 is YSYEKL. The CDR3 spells CASTLGADYGYTF. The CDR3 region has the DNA TGCGCCAGTACCCTGGGGGCTGACTATGGCTACACCTTC.

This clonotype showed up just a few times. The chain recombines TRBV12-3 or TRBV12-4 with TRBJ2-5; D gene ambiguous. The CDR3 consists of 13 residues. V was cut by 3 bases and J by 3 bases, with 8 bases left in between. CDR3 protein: CASSFRVEETQYF. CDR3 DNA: TGTGCCAGCAGTTTCCGGGTCGAAGAGACCCAGTACTTC.

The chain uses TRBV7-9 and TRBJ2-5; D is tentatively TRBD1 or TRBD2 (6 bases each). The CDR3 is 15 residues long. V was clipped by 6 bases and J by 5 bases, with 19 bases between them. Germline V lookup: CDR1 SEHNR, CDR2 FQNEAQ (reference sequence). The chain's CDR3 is CASSQVTGAGETQYF. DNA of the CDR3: TGTGCCAGCAGTCAAGTGACGGGGGCTGGGGAGACCCAGTACTTC.

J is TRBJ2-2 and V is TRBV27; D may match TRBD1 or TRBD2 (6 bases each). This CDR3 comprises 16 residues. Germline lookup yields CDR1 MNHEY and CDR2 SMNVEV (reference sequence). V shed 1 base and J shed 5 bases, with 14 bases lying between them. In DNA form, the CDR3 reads TGTGCCAGCAGTTTATATGGGGGGCCTGGAACCGGGGAGCTGTTTTTT. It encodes CASSLYGGPGTGELFF.

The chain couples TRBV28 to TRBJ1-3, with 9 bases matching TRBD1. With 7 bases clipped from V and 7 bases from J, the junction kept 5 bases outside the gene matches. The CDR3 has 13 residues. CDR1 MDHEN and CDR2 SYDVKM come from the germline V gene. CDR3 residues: CASMTGTGNTIYF. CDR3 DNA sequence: TGTGCCAGCATGACGGGGACAGGGAACACCATATATTTT.

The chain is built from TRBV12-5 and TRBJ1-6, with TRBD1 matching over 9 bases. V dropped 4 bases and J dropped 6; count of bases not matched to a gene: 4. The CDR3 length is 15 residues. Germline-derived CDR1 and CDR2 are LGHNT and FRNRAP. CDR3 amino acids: CASGSGQGSNSPLHF. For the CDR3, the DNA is TGTGCTAGTGGTTCGGGACAGGGAAGTAATTCACCCCTCCACTTT.

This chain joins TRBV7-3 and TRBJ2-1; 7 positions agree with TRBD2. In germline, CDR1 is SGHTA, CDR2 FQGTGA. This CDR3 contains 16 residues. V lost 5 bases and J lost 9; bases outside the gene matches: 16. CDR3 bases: TGTGCCAGCAGCCTAGGCTCTCTGGGAGGGCAGGGTGAGCAGTTCTTC. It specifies CASSLGSLGGQGEQFF.